The 7 T cell receptor beta chains below come from one sample, sequenced in a study of blood T cell repertoires in COVID-19. The repertoire was sequenced with immunoSEQ multiplex PCR; TCRdb's copy has only in-frame clones and lacks some. This table holds 350,000 or so clones, over 75% found once. Sample: peripheral blood. The receptors stem from a woman aged 25 to 45 with COVID-19, enrolled during active disease.

The chain employs TRBV5-1 and TRBJ2-1; 9 bases fit TRBD2. Germline loops: CDR1 SGHRS, CDR2 YFSETQ. V shed 4 bases and J 8 bases; nucleotides not matched to a gene: 13. There are 16 residues in the CDR3. CDR3 bases: TGCGCCAGCAGCCCGGCTAGCGGGGTCGCTGGCGATGAGCAGTTCTTC. It is translated as CASSPASGVAGDEQFF.

The chain couples TRBV5-5 to TRBJ1-4, with a tentative D call TRBD1 (5 bases). With 4 bases removed from V and 1 base from J, the gap between germline ends came to 11 bases. CDR3 length equals 15 residues. From germline, CDR1 is SGHKS and CDR2 YYEKEE (reference sequence). In DNA, the CDR3 is TGTGCCAGCAGCACCAGGGTTATAACTAATGAAAAACTGTTTTTT. Translated: CASSTRVITNEKLFF.

J is TRBJ1-2 and V is TRBV11-3; 7 bases match TRBD1. The CDR3 extends over 13 amino acids. The germline CDR1 and CDR2 sequences are SGHNT and YENEEA. Trimming cost V 11 bases and J 5 bases; bases outside gene matches: 11. CDR3 sequence (DNA): TGTGCCGGAAAGGGACAGCGAGATTATGGCTACACCTTC. As protein: CAGKGQRDYGYTF.

A word on this clone: One junction end does not reproduce the germline sequence, and a read error may be involved. This rearrangement joins TRBV9 to TRBJ2-3; perhaps TRBD1 as D (5 bases). The V gene's germline CDR1 is SGDLS and CDR2 YYNGEE. The CDR3 length is 18 residues. DNA for the CDR3: TGTGCCAGCAGCGTCAGTTCGACTTGGACACCAGGCACGGATACGCAGTATTTT. Protein sequence: CASSVSSTWTPGTDTQYF.

The chain carries TRBV4-3 and TRBJ1-1; D gene uncertain. V was shortened by 5 bases and J by 1 base, with 8 bases between the two germline ends. Germline V gene sequence: CDR1 LGHNA, CDR2 YSLEER. This CDR3 is 13 amino acids long. CDR3 sequence reads: CASSSRGNTEAFF. The CDR3, as DNA: TGCGCCAGCAGCTCCCGGGGGAACACTGAAGCTTTCTTT.

This chain joins TRBV4-1 and TRBJ2-3, with a possible D match to TRBD1 (7 bases). Per germline, CDR1 MGHRA and CDR2 YSYEKL. This CDR3 spans 15 amino acids. V shed 3 bases and J shed 1 base, with 11 bases lying between them. CDR3 amino acids: CASSQQGGGTDTQYF. CDR3 DNA: TGCGCCAGCAGCCAGCAGGGGGGTGGCACAGATACGCAGTATTTT.

The genes are TRBV27 and TRBJ2-7; 9 bases align to TRBD2. The V gene end was trimmed by 2 bases and the J gene end by 2 bases; junction bases not matched to a gene: 4. CDR3 length: 15 amino acids. CDR1 and CDR2 from the germline V gene are MNHEY and SMNVEV (reference sequence). In nucleotides, the CDR3 is TGTGCCAGCAGTTTACGGGCGGGAGGGACCTACGAGCAGTACTTC. Translation gives CASSLRAGGTYEQYF.